The 27 T cell receptor beta chains below were found in one sample sequenced in a study of shared clonotypes between healthy human individuals (dated by TCRdb to 2019 to 2021). The library relied on the immunoSEQ multiplex PCR assay. The table comes from immuneACCESS by way of TCRdb, which keeps in-frame sequences with V and J called. Part of the clones is missing from these tables; in studies checked, under half for an unresolved V gene and the rest for unknown reasons. Present in this sample are approximately 600,000 clones, roughly 96% of which were seen just once. Clones ranked in the top ten supply approximately 0.11% of the sample. CD8 naive samples were obtained by positive selection for CCR7 among CD45RO-negative cells, yielding a CD45RA+CCR7+ population from which TemRA cells were excluded. The specimen sequenced was naive CD8+ T cells sorted from blood. The cell subset or site label here, explained by the study, means: CD45RA+CCR7+. The receptors here all came from a woman aged 25 to 39 in good health.

The V call is TRBV10-3, the J call TRBJ2-1, with 11 bases that match TRBD1. J was trimmed by 3 bases and V by 10 bases; bases with no gene match: 8. Germline CDR1 ENHRY, CDR2 SYGVKD. This CDR3 region has 15 residues. The chain's CDR3 is CATLSGTGGYNEQFF. The CDR3 DNA sequence: TGTGCCACCCTCTCCGGGACAGGGGGCTACAATGAGCAGTTCTTC.

This chain joins TRBV6-5 and TRBJ2-2; perhaps TRBD1 as D (5 bases). The CDR3 length is 14 residues. The V end was cut by 2 bases, the J end by 6 bases, with 10 bases between. Germline CDR1 and CDR2: MNHEY and SVGAGI. CDR3 loop: CASSYDQGPGELFF. In DNA, the CDR3 is TGTGCCAGCAGTTACGATCAGGGCCCCGGGGAGCTGTTTTTT.

The chain employs TRBV19 and TRBJ2-7; 7 bases match TRBD1. J lost 2 bases, V lost 6 bases, and 10 bases had no gene match. The CDR3 covers 15 residues. Germline values: CDR1 LNHDA, CDR2 SQIVND (reference sequence). The DNA of the CDR3 is TGTGCCAGTAGGAACCCTTTACAGGGGCCCTACGAGCAGTACTTC. This encodes CASRNPLQGPYEQYF.

The genes are TRBV28 and TRBJ1-2; D possibly corresponds to TRBD1 (5 bases). Per the germline V gene, CDR1 is MDHEN and CDR2 is SYDVKM. V was shortened by 1 base and J by 4 bases, with 16 bases between the two germline ends. This CDR3 has 16 amino acids. The CDR3 coding sequence is TGTGCCAGCAGTTTATTCCTCGGGGCGGCTGGCTATGGCTACACCTTC. Its protein is CASSLFLGAAGYGYTF.

This clone appeared a single time. CDR3 sequence reads: CASLRGNNEQFF. The CDR3 region has the DNA TGTGCCAGCTTAAGGGGCAACAATGAGCAGTTCTTC. The chain recombines TRBV2 with TRBJ2-1; TRBD1 is a possible D gene (5 bases). The germline V gene encodes CDR1 SNHLY and CDR2 FYNNEI. Trimming pared 8 bases from V and 5 bases from J, leaving 10 bases between. The CDR3 spans 12 residues.

The chain joins TRBV11-2 to TRBJ1-5; the D gene is possibly TRBD1 (5 bases). The CDR3 contains 13 residues. The V end lost 5 bases, the J end lost 9 bases, and 14 bases lay between the germline ends. Germline values: CDR1 SGHAT, CDR2 FQNNGV. The CDR3 reads CASSEGPGGPQHF. CDR3 sequence (DNA): TGTGCCAGCAGCGAGGGACCGGGGGGGCCCCAGCATTTT.

The genes are TRBV28 and TRBJ2-5; possibly TRBD2 for D (6 bases). The germline V and J ends were trimmed by 5 bases and 0 bases, with 16 bases remaining between them. The CDR3 runs 16 residues. Germline CDR1 reads MDHEN; CDR2 reads SYDVKM. In DNA, the CDR3 is TGTGCCAGCAGTCCCATAGCGGAGAAGTACCAAGAGACCCAGTACTTC. Translated, it gives CASSPIAEKYQETQYF.

The chain links TRBV15 to TRBJ2-7; TRBD1 matches at 7 bases. Germline V gene data show CDR1 as LNHNV and CDR2 as YYDKDF (reference sequence). V was pared by 0 bases and J by 0 bases, with 5 bases of the junction left unmatched. The CDR3 extends over 16 amino acids. In DNA form, the CDR3 reads TGTGCCACCAGCAGAGATTCCGCAGGGGGCTCCTACGAGCAGTACTTC. Protein product: CATSRDSAGGSYEQYF.

As DNA, the CDR3 is TGTGCCAGCAGCAATACAGAGAGCAATCAGCCCCAGCATTTT. Its protein product is CASSNTESNQPQHF. V is TRBV2 and J is TRBJ1-5; D is unclear. CDR1 is SNHLY, CDR2 FYNNEI, per germline. The CDR3 sequence is 14 residues long. V dropped 6 bases and J dropped 1 base, with 10 bases sitting between them.

The genes are TRBV10-3 and TRBJ2-1; 7 bases map to TRBD2. Germline CDR1 is ENHRY and CDR2 is SYGVKD. With V trimmed by 6 bases and J by 4 bases, 18 bases remained unmatched. This CDR3 spans 18 amino acids. Written as DNA, the CDR3 is TGTGCCATCAGCTTCGAAATGGGGCGGGGGAGGCCGTACAATGAGCAGTTCTTC. It codes for CAISFEMGRGRPYNEQFF.

The chain employs TRBV28 and TRBJ2-3, with TRBD1 identical over 8 bases. V was clipped by 3 bases and J by 2 bases; unmatched bases: 16. This CDR3 has 19 residues. The germline CDR1 and CDR2 sequences are MDHEN and SYDVKM. The DNA of the CDR3 is TGTGCCAGCAGTTTCCCCCTCCGACAGGGGCTCTCCCTCACAGATACGCAGTATTTT. It yields the protein CASSFPLRQGLSLTDTQYF.

The rearrangement joins TRBV7-9 to TRBJ2-5, with D unclear. The end of the DNA is better explained by TRBJ2-7, so the J call may be wrong. The CDR3 is made up of 13 amino acids. Germline CDR1 is SEHNR and CDR2 is FQNEAQ (reference sequence). The CDR3 nucleotides read TGTGCCAGCAGTCACGGGCCGCCCTACGAGCAGTACTTC. As protein: CASSHGPPYEQYF.

Note on this clone: The same CDR3 is also encoded by other DNA sequences in this sample. The chain employs TRBV5-1 and TRBJ2-7; D might be TRBD2 (6 bases). Germline V gives CDR1 SGHRS, CDR2 YFSETQ. The CDR3 runs 15 residues. V lost 1 base, J lost 3 bases, and 14 bases lay in between. In DNA, the CDR3 is TGCGCCAGCAGCTTGTCACCGGCGGGGAGCTACGAGCAGTACTTC. Its protein product is CASSLSPAGSYEQYF.

The chain recombines TRBV5-1 with TRBJ1-2; tentatively, D is TRBD1 (6 bases). V lost 3 bases and J 3 bases, leaving 18 bases between the germline ends. This CDR3 is 16 amino acids long. Germline CDR1 and CDR2: SGHRS and YFSETQ. The CDR3 is CASSWTTGGADYGYTF. CDR3 DNA: TGCGCCAGCAGCTGGACGACCGGGGGGGCGGACTATGGCTACACCTTC.

The sample holds one count of this clone. The chain recombines TRBV27 with TRBJ2-7, with D possibly matching TRBD1 (6 bases). The germline CDR1 and CDR2 sequences are MNHEY and SMNVEV (reference sequence). The CDR3 has 15 amino acids. V lost 6 bases and J lost 2, with 17 bases in between. CDR3 in amino acids: CASSDPQGIPYEQYF. The CDR3 coding sequence is TGTGCCAGCAGCGATCCACAGGGAATCCCCTACGAGCAGTACTTC.

The chain is built from TRBV11-2 and TRBJ2-7, with 10 nucleotides matching TRBD1. CDR1 is SGHAT and CDR2 is FQNNGV in the germline V gene. The CDR3 is 14 residues long. With V trimmed by 3 bases and J by 7 bases, 6 bases remained unmatched. Here the CDR3 reads CASSLGTGEWEQYF. The CDR3, as DNA: TGTGCCAGCAGCTTGGGGACAGGGGAGTGGGAGCAGTACTTC.

This sequence joins TRBV7-9 and TRBJ2-2, with 7 nucleotides matching TRBD2. V lost 5 bases, J lost 6 bases, and 15 bases stayed unmatched. Germline V lookup: CDR1 SEHNR, CDR2 FQNEAQ (reference sequence). CDR3 length: 17 residues. CDR3 DNA: TGTGCCAGCAGCCCACGTGACGCGCGGGAGTTTTCCGGGGAGCTGTTTTTT. Protein sequence: CASSPRDAREFSGELFF. The full variable domain, in which reference TRBV7-9 and TRBJ2-2 provide the parts outside the CDR3, is DTGVSQNPRHKITKRGQNVTFRCDPISEHNRLYWYRQTLGQGPEFLTYFQNEAQLEKSRLLSDRFSAERPKGSFSTLEIQRTEQGDSAMYLCASSPRDAREFSGELFFGEGSRLTVL.

About this clone itself: The same CDR3 can be traced to other DNA sequences in this sample. This chain uses TRBV19 with TRBJ2-7, with a possible D match to TRBD1 (7 bases). The V gene's germline CDR1 is LNHDA and CDR2 SQIVND (reference sequence). The CDR3 extends over 16 amino acids. V was pared by 5 bases and J by 4 bases, with 21 bases between. The CDR3 nucleotides are TGTGCCAGTAGTCCAAGACAGGGAGGAGCCGTATACGAGCAGTACTTC. Translation gives CASSPRQGGAVYEQYF.

This clone was seen a few times. The chain uses TRBV7-9 and TRBJ1-1, with D uncertain. The CDR3 runs to 11 residues. Germline assignment: CDR1 SEHNR and CDR2 FQNEAQ (reference sequence). V was clipped by 6 bases and J by 10 bases, with 12 bases between them. This chain's CDR3 is CASRSTARAFF. The CDR3 region has the DNA TGTGCCAGCAGATCGACGGCACGAGCTTTCTTT.

The chain has TRBV5-6 and TRBJ2-7, with TRBD2 identical over 9 bases. CDR1 is SGHDT and CDR2 is YYEEEE in the germline V gene. The junction had 9 bases not matched to a gene; V was cut back by 1 base and J by 4 bases. This CDR3 contains 16 residues. The CDR3 here is CASSLSGLAGRYEQYF. The CDR3, as DNA: TGTGCCAGCAGCTTGAGTGGGCTAGCGGGACGGTACGAGCAGTACTTC.

This chain uses TRBV28 with TRBJ1-2; no clear D gene. Trimming shortened V by 5 bases and J by 2 bases, and 15 bases separated the two germline ends. This CDR3 has 15 amino acids. The germline V gene encodes CDR1 MDHEN and CDR2 SYDVKM. CDR3 bases: TGTGCCAGCAGTCCCCTCCCCACACCAAACTATGGCTACACCTTC. This gives the protein CASSPLPTPNYGYTF.

This chain joins TRBV2 and TRBJ2-7, with TRBD2 matching over 12 bases. V dropped 6 bases and J dropped 5; count of bases not matched to a gene: 8. The germline V gene has CDR1 SNHLY and CDR2 FYNNEI. The length of the CDR3 is 15 residues. The CDR3 spells CASRPTSGRIHEQYF. CDR3 nucleotides: TGTGCCAGCAGGCCTACTAGCGGGAGGATCCACGAGCAGTACTTC.

The chain is built from TRBV6-1 and TRBJ2-7; D remains ambiguous. Trimming removed 1 base from V and 3 bases from J, with 10 bases in between. This CDR3 has 14 amino acids. CDR1 MNHNS and CDR2 SASEGT come from the germline V gene. Here the CDR3 reads CASSEGRHLYEQYF. The CDR3 bases are TGTGCCAGCAGTGAAGGTAGACACCTCTACGAGCAGTACTTC.

The chain has TRBV19 and TRBJ1-5, with a weak D call TRBD1 (6 bases). The CDR3 runs 15 residues. V lost 4 bases and J lost 7, with 17 bases in between. Germline values: CDR1 LNHDA, CDR2 SQIVND (reference sequence). CDR3 nucleotide sequence: TGTGCCAGTAGTACCCTCAGACAGGCCGGACAGCCCCAGCATTTT. This gives the protein CASSTLRQAGQPQHF.

The rearrangement links TRBV7-8 to TRBJ2-2; perhaps TRBD2 as D (6 bases). Germline loops: CDR1 SGHVS, CDR2 FQNEAQ. This CDR3 region has 15 residues. V lost 2 bases and J 5 bases, leaving 12 bases between the germline ends. The CDR3 spells CASSLRGGETGELFF. Here the CDR3 DNA reads TGTGCCAGCAGCTTAAGGGGCGGGGAGACCGGGGAGCTGTTTTTT.

V and J are TRBV18 and TRBJ1-2; 7 bases match TRBD1. The CDR3 covers 18 residues. CDR1 and CDR2 from the germline V gene are KGHSH and LQKENI. V lost 0 bases, J lost 1 base, and 11 bases stayed unmatched. The CDR3 DNA sequence: TGTGCCAGCTCACCACCTAATAACAGGGGAGGACTTAACTATGGCTACACCTTC. It codes for CASSPPNNRGGLNYGYTF.

The chain combines TRBV6-5 with TRBJ2-7; D may correspond to TRBD1 or TRBD2 (6 bases each). The CDR3 length is 15 residues. From germline, CDR1 is MNHEY and CDR2 SVGAGI. V lost 4 bases and J lost 0, with 13 bases in between. The DNA of the CDR3 is TGTGCCAGCAGTTGGGGGGCCCCGAGCTCCTACGAGCAGTACTTC. This gives the protein CASSWGAPSSYEQYF.